These 19 T cell receptor beta chains came from one sample sequenced in a study of CD8 T cell repertoires and HIV-1 epitope variants. Sequencing was performed with immunoSEQ multiplex PCR; in TCRdb, only in-frame clones are kept and a portion is missing. The table shows tens of thousands of clones, with roughly 81% occurring only once. Sequenced input: uncultured baseline CD8+ T cells from peripheral blood mononuclear cells (PBMCs). Every receptor here comes from a male donor with HIV.

The chain joins TRBV5-6 to TRBJ2-5; D is perhaps TRBD1 or TRBD2 (5 bases each). The CDR3 contains 14 residues. The V gene lost 0 bases and the J gene lost 5 bases, with 11 bases spanning the gap. CDR1 is SGHDT and CDR2 is YYEEEE in the germline V gene. CDR3 amino acids: CASSLGGGVETQYF. The CDR3 DNA follows: TGTGCCAGCAGCTTGGGTGGGGGAGTGGAGACCCAGTACTTC.

The chain links TRBV7-2 to TRBJ1-4; 7 nucleotides agree with TRBD1. The CDR3 runs 18 residues. Germline-derived CDR1 and CDR2 are SGHTA and FQGNSA. The junction had 8 bases not matched to a gene; V was cut back by 1 base and J by 0 bases. CDR3 sequence reads: CASSLGTGWGSTNEKLFF. The CDR3, as DNA: TGTGCCAGCAGCTTAGGGACAGGCTGGGGGTCAACTAATGAAAAACTGTTTTTT.

V gene TRBV2 combines with J gene TRBJ2-3, with TRBD2 matching 10 bases. This CDR3 spans 16 amino acids. Germline assignment: CDR1 SNHLY and CDR2 FYNNEI. With V trimmed by 8 bases and J by 2 bases, 10 bases remained unmatched. DNA for the CDR3: TGTGCCAGCTACCAGCGGGGGGGTACCCTCACAGATACGCAGTATTTT. This codes for CASYQRGGTLTDTQYF.

V is TRBV2 and J is TRBJ2-2; 12 nucleotides agree with TRBD2. The CDR3 loop spans 18 amino acids. Germline V gene lookup returns CDR1 SNHLY and CDR2 FYNNEI. With V trimmed by 0 bases and J by 9 bases, 11 bases remained unmatched. In nucleotides, the CDR3 is TGTGCCAGCAGTGAAGCCATGCTGGAACTAGCGGGGGGTCGGGAGCTGTTTTTT. This codes for CASSEAMLELAGGRELFF.

The genes are TRBV5-1 and TRBJ2-5; D possibly uses TRBD1 or TRBD2 (5 bases each). Trimming took off 8 bases at V and 1 base at J, with 12 bases between the two ends. This CDR3 has 13 amino acids. CDR1 is SGHRS and CDR2 is YFSETQ in the germline V gene. Written as DNA, the CDR3 is TGCGCCAGTACCCGGGACCCCCAAGAGACCCAGTACTTC. Encoded protein: CASTRDPQETQYF.

The V call is TRBV5-6, the J call TRBJ2-5; D is perhaps TRBD1 (6 bases). V lost 3 bases, J lost 4 bases, and 13 bases lay in between. Germline lookup yields CDR1 SGHDT and CDR2 YYEEEE. This CDR3 has 14 amino acids. CDR3 bases: TGTGCCAGCAGCTCCGCAGGGGCTCGAGAGACCCAGTACTTC. It is translated as CASSSAGARETQYF.

The chain joins TRBV28 to TRBJ1-3; 7 bases align to TRBD1. The CDR3 covers 15 residues. The V gene end was trimmed by 4 bases and the J gene end by 3 bases; junction bases not matched to a gene: 6. Germline V CDR1 and CDR2: MDHEN, SYDVKM. This chain's CDR3 is CASSSAYRGGNTIYF. Written as DNA, the CDR3 is TGTGCCAGCAGTTCGGCTTACAGGGGTGGAAACACCATATATTTT.

The rearrangement uses TRBV5-1 and TRBJ2-3, with D tentatively TRBD1 or TRBD2 (5 bases each). This CDR3 is built from 16 residues. Germline CDR1 SGHRS, CDR2 YFSETQ. Trimming stripped 4 bases from V and 2 bases from J, with 17 bases between. CDR3 amino acids: CASSPFRRGVTDTQYF. CDR3 coding DNA: TGCGCCAGCAGCCCCTTTCGGAGAGGGGTCACAGATACGCAGTATTTT.

This clone was picked up one time. The gene calls are TRBV9 and TRBJ1-2; tentatively, D is TRBD1 (5 bases). Germline CDR1 reads SGDLS; CDR2 reads YYNGEE. The CDR3 length is 14 residues. The germline V and J ends were trimmed by 1 base and 3 bases, with 10 bases remaining between them. CDR3 sequence (DNA): TGTGCCAGCAGCGTAACAGGCTCCTACTATGGCTACACCTTC. As protein: CASSVTGSYYGYTF.

The chain couples TRBV28 to TRBJ1-4, with D maybe TRBD1 (5 bases). Germline V CDR1 and CDR2: MDHEN, SYDVKM. V gave up 5 bases and J gave up 0 bases, with 10 bases separating them. The CDR3 is made up of 15 amino acids. The CDR3 bases are TGTGCCAGCAGTCCCCAAGGGGCAACTAATGAAAAACTGTTTTTT. Protein: CASSPQGATNEKLFF. Using reference TRBV28 and TRBJ1-4 for the parts outside the CDR3, the full variable domain is DVKVTQSSRYLVKRTGEKVFLECVQDMDHENMFWYRQDPGLGLRLIYFSYDVKMKEKGDIPEGYSVSREKKERFSLILESASTNQTSMYLCASSPQGATNEKLFFGSGTQLSVL.

The V and J genes are TRBV28 and TRBJ2-7; D ambiguous. The germline V gene encodes CDR1 MDHEN and CDR2 SYDVKM. Trimming pared 3 bases from V and 3 bases from J, leaving 12 bases between. The CDR3 covers 14 residues. CDR3 sequence reads: CASSFLTEDYEQYF. In nucleotides, the CDR3 is TGTGCCAGCAGTTTCCTAACGGAAGACTACGAGCAGTACTTC.

The chain recombines TRBV6-5 with TRBJ2-7; D is unresolved. Trimming took off 4 bases at V and 5 bases at J, with 9 bases between the two ends. Germline lookup yields CDR1 MNHEY and CDR2 SVGAGI. The CDR3 sequence is 12 residues long. DNA for the CDR3: TGTGCCAGCAGTTCAACCCTCCACGAGCAGTACTTC. It encodes CASSSTLHEQYF.

The rearrangement uses TRBV6-5 and TRBJ2-3; no reliable D call. Trimming left V 6 bases short and J 6 bases short, with 10 bases between. Germline V gene sequence: CDR1 MNHEY, CDR2 SVGAGI. The CDR3 contains 12 residues. The CDR3 DNA reads as TGTGCCAGCAGCCCCGAAGGGGATACGCAGTATTTT. Translated: CASSPEGDTQYF.

This sequence joins TRBV2 and TRBJ2-5, with D possibly being TRBD1 (5 bases). The CDR3 spans 14 residues. Trimming cost V 6 bases and J 2 bases, with 13 bases left between them. Germline V gene lookup returns CDR1 SNHLY and CDR2 FYNNEI. For the CDR3, the DNA is TGTGCCAGCAGCCCCTACAGGCAGCAAGAGACCCAGTACTTC. Its protein product is CASSPYRQQETQYF. Variable domain in full (rest from reference TRBV2 and TRBJ2-5): EPEVTQTPSHQVTQMGQEVILRCVPISNHLYFYWYRQILGQKVEFLVSFYNNEISEKSEIFDDQFSVERPDGSNFTLKIRSTKLEDSAMYFCASSPYRQQETQYFGPGTRLLVL.

The chain carries TRBV2 and TRBJ1-2; 10 bases line up with TRBD1. The length of the CDR3 is 15 residues. CDR1 and CDR2 from the germline V gene are SNHLY and FYNNEI. After removal of 3 bases from V and 6 bases from J, the junction contained 7 bases not matched to a gene. The CDR3 region has the DNA TGTGCCAGCAGTGAGCGGACAGGGGGGGAGGATGGCTACACCTTC. This sequence encodes CASSERTGGEDGYTF.

V is TRBV25-1 and J is TRBJ1-3; no reliable D call. Germline assignment: CDR1 MGHDK and CDR2 SYGVNS. The CDR3 sequence is 16 residues long. V lost 3 bases and J lost 1, with 13 bases in between. CDR3 loop: CASSDSPTGSGNTIYF. CDR3 DNA sequence: TGTGCCAGCAGTGATTCGCCAACGGGTTCTGGAAACACCATATATTTT.

The V gene is TRBV28, the J gene TRBJ2-1, with a possible D match to TRBD2 (5 bases). Trimming removed 1 base at V and 7 bases at J, with 11 bases between. The CDR3 extends over 14 amino acids. Germline-derived CDR1 and CDR2 are MDHEN and SYDVKM. CDR3: CASSLSGPGNEQFF. The CDR3 DNA sequence: TGTGCCAGCAGTTTATCTGGGCCGGGGAATGAGCAGTTCTTC.

This chain joins TRBV5-4 and TRBJ2-7; tentatively, D is TRBD2 (6 bases). Germline CDR1 SGHNT, CDR2 YYREEE (reference sequence). CDR3 length: 15 residues. V gave up 0 bases and J gave up 0 bases, with 10 bases separating them. As DNA, the CDR3 is TGTGCCAGCAGCTTGGGGGAGGCTTCCTCCTACGAGCAGTACTTC. Its translation: CASSLGEASSYEQYF. The full variable domain, its missing parts supplied by reference TRBV5-4 and TRBJ2-7, is ETGVTQSPTHLIKTRGQQVTLRCSSQSGHNTVSWYQQALGQGPQFIFQYYREEENGRGNFPPRFSGLQFPNYSSELNVNALELDDSALYLCASSLGEASSYEQYFGPGTRLTVT.

This chain joins TRBV30 and TRBJ2-7; TRBD1 matches at 7 bases. CDR3 length: 13 residues. CDR1 and CDR2 (germline): GTSNPN, SVGIG (reference sequence). With V trimmed by 3 bases and J by 4 bases, 6 bases remained unmatched. The CDR3 bases are TGTGCCTGGAGGGGCAGGGGGTGGTACGAGCAGTACTTC. This sequence encodes CAWRGRGWYEQYF.